This T cell receptor (beta chain) was sequenced in a study of T cell responses to AZD1222 COVID-19 vaccine. Study-level findings and limits: The study found Spike-specific TCR breadth and depth rose after two AZD1222 doses. Repertoire sampling occurred only after the peak T cell response. It should be noted that donors were predominantly white British and more often female, and clonal diversity was possibly underestimated.

With regard to this clone: The antigen is unknown.

Profiled with immunoSEQ multiplex PCR; TCRdb holds only in-frame clones, not every one. The table lists some 150,000 clones, approximately 90% of them singletons. The CDR3 is 13 amino acids. Germline V gene lookup returns CDR1 LGHDT and CDR2 YNNKEL (reference sequence). V lost 5 bases and J lost 2, with 9 bases in between. The sample in question was peripheral blood, obtained on day 0 of AZD1222 vaccination. This sequence originates from an adult in good health. V is TRBV3-1 (or the pseudogene TRBV3-2) and J is TRBJ1-1; maybe TRBD1 (5 bases). CDR3 region: CASSRDFNTEAFF. DNA of the CDR3: TGTGCCAGCAGCAGGGACTTCAACACTGAAGCTTTCTTT.